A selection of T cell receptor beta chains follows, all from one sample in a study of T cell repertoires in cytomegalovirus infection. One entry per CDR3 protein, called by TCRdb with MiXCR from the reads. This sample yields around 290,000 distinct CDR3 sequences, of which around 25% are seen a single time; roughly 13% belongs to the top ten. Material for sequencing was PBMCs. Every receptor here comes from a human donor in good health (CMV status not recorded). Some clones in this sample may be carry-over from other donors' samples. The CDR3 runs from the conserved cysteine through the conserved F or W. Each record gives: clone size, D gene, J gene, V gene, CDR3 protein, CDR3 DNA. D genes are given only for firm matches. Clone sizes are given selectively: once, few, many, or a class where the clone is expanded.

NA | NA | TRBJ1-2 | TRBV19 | CASSADGNYGYTF | TGTGCCAGTTCAGCGGACGGTAACTATGGCTACACCTTC
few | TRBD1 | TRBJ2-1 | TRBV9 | CASSVGTGFYNEQFF | TGTGCCAGCAGCGTCGGGACAGGGTTCTACAATGAGCAGTTCTTC
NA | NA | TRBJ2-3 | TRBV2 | CASTGVGGTDTQYF | TGTGCCAGCACAGGGGTCGGGGGCACAGATACGCAGTATTTT
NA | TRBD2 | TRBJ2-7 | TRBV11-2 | CASSSNLLAGPSYEQYF | TGTGCCAGCAGCTCCAACTTACTAGCGGGGCCATCCTACGAGCAGTACTTC
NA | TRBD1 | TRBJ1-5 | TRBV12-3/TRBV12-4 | CASSLARTGSSPQHF | TGTGCCAGCAGTTTAGCCAGGACAGGGAGTTCGCCCCAGCATTTT
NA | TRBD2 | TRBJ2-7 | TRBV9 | CASRRTSGGPYEQYF | TGTGCCAGCAGGCGGACTAGCGGGGGACCCTACGAGCAGTACTTC
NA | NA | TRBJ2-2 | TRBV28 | CASIRSLANTGELFF | TGTGCCAGCATTCGATCGTTGGCGAACACCGGGGAGCTGTTTTTT
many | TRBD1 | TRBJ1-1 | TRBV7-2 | CASSFQGDVEAFF | TGTGCCAGCAGCTTCCAGGGGGATGTTGAAGCTTTCTTT
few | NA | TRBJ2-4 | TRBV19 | CASSPTGENIQYF | TGTGCCAGTAGTCCTACCGGGGAAAACATTCAGTACTTC
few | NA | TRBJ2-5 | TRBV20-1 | CSARDGSARETQYF | TGCAGTGCTAGAGATGGTAGCGCCCGGGAGACCCAGTACTTC
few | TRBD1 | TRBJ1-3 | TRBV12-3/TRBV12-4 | CASSYDGTDSGNTIYF | TGTGCCAGCAGTTACGATGGGACAGACTCTGGAAACACCATATATTTT
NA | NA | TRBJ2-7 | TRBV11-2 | CASSPRGQYPYEQYF | TGTGCCAGCAGCCCGAGGGGTCAGTACCCGTACGAGCAGTACTTC
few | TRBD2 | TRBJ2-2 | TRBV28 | CARRIGTSGENTGELFF | TGTGCCAGGAGGATAGGGACTAGCGGGGAGAACACCGGGGAGCTGTTTTTT
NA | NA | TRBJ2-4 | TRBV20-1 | CSASRGAAKNIQYF | TGCAGTGCTAGCCGGGGCGCGGCCAAAAACATTCAGTACTTC
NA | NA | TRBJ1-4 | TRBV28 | CASSHGPINEKLFF | TGTGCCAGCAGTCATGGGCCTATAAATGAAAAACTGTTTTTT
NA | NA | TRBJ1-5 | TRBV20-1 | CSARPRDYYSNQPQHF | TGCAGTGCTAGACCCCGAGACTATTATAGCAATCAGCCCCAGCATTTT
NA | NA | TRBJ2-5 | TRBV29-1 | CSVDTFLGPRGQETQYF | TGCAGCGTTGATACATTTTTGGGACCCCGAGGCCAAGAGACCCAGTACTTC
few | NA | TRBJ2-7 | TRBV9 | CASSGPFGDYEQYF | TGTGCCAGCAGCGGACCTTTCGGGGACTACGAGCAGTACTTC
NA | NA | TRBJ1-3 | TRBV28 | CASSLVRLTGNTIYF | TGTGCCAGCAGCCTAGTAAGGTTGACTGGAAACACCATATATTTT
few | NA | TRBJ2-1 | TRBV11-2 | CASRQLRGDSYNEQFF | TGTGCCAGCAGGCAGCTTAGGGGAGACTCCTACAATGAGCAGTTCTTC
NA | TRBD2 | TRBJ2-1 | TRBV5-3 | CASSSSSSGGYNEQFF | TGTGCCAGCAGCTCGTCTTCTAGCGGGGGATACAATGAGCAGTTCTTC
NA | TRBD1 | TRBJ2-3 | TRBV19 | CASSFRQGIDTQYF | TGTGCCAGTAGTTTCCGACAGGGGATAGATACGCAGTATTTT
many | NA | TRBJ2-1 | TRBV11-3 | CASSLDRGMNEQFF | TGTGCCAGCAGCTTAGATAGGGGTATGAATGAGCAGTTCTTC
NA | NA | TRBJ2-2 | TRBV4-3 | CASSRKTGRTANTGELFF | TGCGCCAGCAGCCGTAAAACCGGGCGTACCGCGAACACCGGGGAGCTGTTTTTT
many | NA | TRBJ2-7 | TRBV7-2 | CASSSRGPPSYEQYF | TGTGCCAGCAGCTCAAGGGGACCCCCCTCCTACGAGCAGTACTTC
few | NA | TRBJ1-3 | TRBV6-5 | CASTLGITSGNTIYF | TGTGCCAGCACCCTAGGGATTACCTCTGGAAACACCATATATTTT
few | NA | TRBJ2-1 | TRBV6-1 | CASMPGGDNEQFF | TGTGCCAGCATGCCTGGAGGAGACAATGAGCAGTTCTTC
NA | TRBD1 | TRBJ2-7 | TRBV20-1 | CSARDPGQIPYEQYF | TGCAGTGCTAGGGATCCGGGACAGATACCCTACGAGCAGTACTTC
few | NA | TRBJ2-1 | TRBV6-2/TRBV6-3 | CASSYRVGGFINNEQFF | TGTGCCAGCAGTTACCGCGTTGGGGGTTTTATAAACAATGAGCAGTTCTTC
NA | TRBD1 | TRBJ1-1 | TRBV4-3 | CASSQYTGGMNTEAFF | TGCGCCAGCAGCCAATATACAGGGGGTATGAACACTGAAGCTTTCTTT
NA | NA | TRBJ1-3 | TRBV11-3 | CASPNRDSARVLSGNTIYF | TGTGCCAGCCCGAATCGGGACTCCGCCAGGGTTCTCTCTGGAAACACCATATATTTT
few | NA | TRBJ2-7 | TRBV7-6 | CASSFYHWVGYEQYF | TGTGCTAGCAGCTTTTATCATTGGGTGGGCTACGAGCAGTACTTC
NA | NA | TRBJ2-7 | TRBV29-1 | CSVAPAGTNYEQYF | TGCAGCGTCGCTCCCGCGGGCACAAACTACGAGCAGTACTTC
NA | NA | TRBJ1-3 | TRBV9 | CASSVGPDGRTIYF | TGTGCCAGCAGCGTCGGACCGGATGGCCGCACCATATATTTT
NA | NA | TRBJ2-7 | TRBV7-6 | CASSLDVSYEQYF | TGTGCCAGCAGCTTAGATGTCTCCTACGAGCAGTACTTC
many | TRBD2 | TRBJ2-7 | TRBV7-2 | CASSLPKSGGSYEQYF | TGTGCCAGCAGCTTACCGAAAAGCGGGGGATCCTACGAGCAGTACTTC
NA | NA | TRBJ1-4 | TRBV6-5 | CASKMDDNEKLFF | TGTGCCAGCAAGATGGACGATAATGAAAAACTGTTTTTT
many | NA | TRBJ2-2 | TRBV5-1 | CASSLAAVGELFF | TGCGCCAGCAGCTTGGCCGCGGTCGGGGAGCTGTTTTTT
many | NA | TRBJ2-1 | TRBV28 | CASLGTGDYNEQFF | TGTGCCTCACTGGGGACTGGGGATTACAATGAGCAGTTCTTC
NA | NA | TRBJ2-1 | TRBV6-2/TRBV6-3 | CASTIGPHPYNEQFF | TGTGCCAGCACAATTGGACCCCACCCTTACAATGAGCAGTTCTTC
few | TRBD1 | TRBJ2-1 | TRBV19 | CASSIPWDRHNEQFF | TGTGCCAGTAGTATCCCGTGGGACAGACACAATGAGCAGTTCTTC
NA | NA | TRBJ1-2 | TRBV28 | CASRGPDRTNYGYTF | TGTGCCAGCAGGGGGCCAGACAGAACTAATTATGGCTACACCTTC
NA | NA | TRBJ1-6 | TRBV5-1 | CASCLGAADSPLHF | TGCGCCAGCTGCCTGGGAGCAGCGGATTCACCCCTCCACTTT
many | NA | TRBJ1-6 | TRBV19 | CASSNGRPNSPLHF | TGTGCCAGTAGTAACGGACGGCCGAATTCACCCCTCCACTTT
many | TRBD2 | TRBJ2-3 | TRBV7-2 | CASSTGTSGGTDTQYF | TGTGCCAGCAGCACCGGGACTAGCGGGGGCACAGATACGCAGTATTTT
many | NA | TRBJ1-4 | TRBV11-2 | CASSYSGLNEKLFF | TGTGCCAGCAGCTACTCGGGACTGAATGAAAAACTGTTTTTT
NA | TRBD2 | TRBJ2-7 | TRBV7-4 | CASSSLTSGAYEQYF | TGTGCCAGCAGCTCCCTGACTAGCGGGGCTTACGAGCAGTACTTC
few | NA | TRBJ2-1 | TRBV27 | CASSLSGRANEQFF | TGTGCCAGCAGTTTATCTGGCAGGGCCAATGAGCAGTTCTTC
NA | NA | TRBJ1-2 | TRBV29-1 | CSVEGGENYGYTF | TGCAGCGTTGAGGGGGGAGAAAACTATGGCTACACCTTC
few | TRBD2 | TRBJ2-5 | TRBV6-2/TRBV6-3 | CASRSSTSGRRETQYF | TGTGCCAGCAGATCCTCGACTAGCGGGAGGAGGGAGACCCAGTACTTC
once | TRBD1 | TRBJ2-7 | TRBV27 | CASSFQDRANEQYF | TGTGCCAGCAGTTTCCAGGACAGGGCAAACGAGCAGTACTTC
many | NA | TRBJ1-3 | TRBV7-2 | CASSSGLLLSGNTIYF | TGTGCCAGCAGCAGTGGACTCTTGCTCTCTGGAAACACCATATATTTT
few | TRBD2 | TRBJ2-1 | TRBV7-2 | CASSLTSGGAVNEQFF | TGTGCCAGCAGCTTAACGAGCGGGGGGGCCGTAAATGAGCAGTTCTTC
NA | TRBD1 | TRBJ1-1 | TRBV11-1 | CASSKTGQLMNTEAFF | TGTGCCAGCAGCAAGACGGGACAGCTGATGAACACTGAAGCTTTCTTT
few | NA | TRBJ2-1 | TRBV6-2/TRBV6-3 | CASSSGREGNEQFF | TGTGCCAGCAGTTCAGGGCGGGAAGGCAATGAGCAGTTCTTC